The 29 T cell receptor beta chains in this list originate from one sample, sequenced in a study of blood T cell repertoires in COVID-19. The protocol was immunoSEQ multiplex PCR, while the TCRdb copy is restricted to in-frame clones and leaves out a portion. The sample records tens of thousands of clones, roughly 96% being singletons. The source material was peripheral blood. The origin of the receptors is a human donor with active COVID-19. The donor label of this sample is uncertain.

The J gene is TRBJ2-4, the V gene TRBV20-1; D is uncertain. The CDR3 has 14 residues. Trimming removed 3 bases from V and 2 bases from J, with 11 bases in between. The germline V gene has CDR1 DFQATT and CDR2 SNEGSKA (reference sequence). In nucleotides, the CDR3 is TGCAGTGCTAGTCCCTCGGTAACCAAAAACATTCAGTACTTC. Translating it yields CSASPSVTKNIQYF.

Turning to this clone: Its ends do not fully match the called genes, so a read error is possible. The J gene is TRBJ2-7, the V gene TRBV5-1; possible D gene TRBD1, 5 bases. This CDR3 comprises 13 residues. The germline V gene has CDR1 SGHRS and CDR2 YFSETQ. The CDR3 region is CASSLGRTYEQYF. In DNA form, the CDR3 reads TGCGCCAGCAGTTTGGGGCGGACCTACGAGCAGTACTTC.

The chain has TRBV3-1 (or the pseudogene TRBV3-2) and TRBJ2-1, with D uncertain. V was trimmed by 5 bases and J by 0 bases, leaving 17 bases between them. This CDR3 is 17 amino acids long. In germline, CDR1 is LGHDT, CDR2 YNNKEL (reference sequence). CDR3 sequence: CASSAFGRPGSYNEQFF. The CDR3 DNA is TGTGCCAGCAGCGCGTTTGGCAGGCCTGGCTCCTACAATGAGCAGTTCTTC.

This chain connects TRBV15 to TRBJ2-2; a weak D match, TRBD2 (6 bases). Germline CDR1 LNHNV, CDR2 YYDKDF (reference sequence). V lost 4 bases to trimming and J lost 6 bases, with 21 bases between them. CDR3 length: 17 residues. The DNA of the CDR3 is TGTGCCACCAGCACCTCCGGGGCGGGACCAATCCCCGGGGAGCTGTTTTTT. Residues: CATSTSGAGPIPGELFF.

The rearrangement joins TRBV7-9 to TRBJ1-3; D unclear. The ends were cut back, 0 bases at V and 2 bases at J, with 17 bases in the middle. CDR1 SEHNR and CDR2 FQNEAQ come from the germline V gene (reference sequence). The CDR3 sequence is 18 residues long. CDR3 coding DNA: TGTGCCAGCAGCTTAGCCCCGAGGGCAGGAACCGCTGGAAACACCATATATTTT. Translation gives CASSLAPRAGTAGNTIYF.

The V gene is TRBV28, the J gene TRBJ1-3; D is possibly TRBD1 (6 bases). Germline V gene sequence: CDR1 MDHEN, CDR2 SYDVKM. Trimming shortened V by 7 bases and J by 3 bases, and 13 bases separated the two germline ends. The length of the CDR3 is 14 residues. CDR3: CASNPGVVGNTIYF. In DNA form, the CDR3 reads TGTGCCAGCAACCCAGGGGTAGTTGGAAACACCATATATTTT. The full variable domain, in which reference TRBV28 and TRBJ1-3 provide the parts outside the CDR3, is DVKVTQSSRYLVKRTGEKVFLECVQDMDHENMFWYRQDPGLGLRLIYFSYDVKMKEKGDIPEGYSVSREKKERFSLILESASTNQTSMYLCASNPGVVGNTIYFGEGSWLTVV.

The CDR3 DNA follows: TGCGCCAGCAGCCACCCCGGGACTAGCTTTGAGCAGTTCTTC. Protein product: CASSHPGTSFEQFF. This chain uses TRBV4-1 with TRBJ2-1, with 9 nucleotides matching TRBD2. Germline CDR1 is MGHRA and CDR2 is YSYEKL. J gave up 9 bases and V 3 bases, and 6 bases lay outside the gene matches. This CDR3 has 14 amino acids.

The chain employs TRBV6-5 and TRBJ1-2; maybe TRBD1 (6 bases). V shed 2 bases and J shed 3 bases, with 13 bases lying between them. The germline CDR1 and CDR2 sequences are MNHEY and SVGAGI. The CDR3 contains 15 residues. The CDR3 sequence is CASSYAAGEYYGYTF. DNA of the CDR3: TGTGCCAGCAGTTACGCGGCAGGGGAATACTATGGCTACACCTTC.

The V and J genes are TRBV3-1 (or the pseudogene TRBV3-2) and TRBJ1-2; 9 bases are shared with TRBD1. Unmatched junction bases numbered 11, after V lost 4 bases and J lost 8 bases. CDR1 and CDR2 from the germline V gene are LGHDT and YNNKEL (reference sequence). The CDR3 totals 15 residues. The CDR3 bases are TGTGCCAGCAGCCCTGGGACAGGGCGAGCGGAAGGCTACACCTTC. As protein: CASSPGTGRAEGYTF.

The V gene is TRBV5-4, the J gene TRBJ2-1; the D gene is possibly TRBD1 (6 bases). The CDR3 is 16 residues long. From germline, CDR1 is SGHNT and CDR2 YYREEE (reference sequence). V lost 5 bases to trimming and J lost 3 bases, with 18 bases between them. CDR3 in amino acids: CASRPKQGTIYNEQFF. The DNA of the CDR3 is TGTGCCAGCAGGCCAAAACAGGGAACCATCTACAATGAGCAGTTCTTC.

The CDR3 DNA reads as TGTGCCATCAGTGAAAGGACAGGGGTGGGTAACCAAGAGACCCAGTACTTC. Protein: CAISERTGVGNQETQYF. The V call is TRBV10-3, the J call TRBJ2-5, with 9 bases identical to TRBD1. Germline CDR1 and CDR2: ENHRY and SYGVKD. V was pared by 3 bases and J by 0 bases, with 8 bases of the junction left unmatched. The CDR3 spans 17 residues.

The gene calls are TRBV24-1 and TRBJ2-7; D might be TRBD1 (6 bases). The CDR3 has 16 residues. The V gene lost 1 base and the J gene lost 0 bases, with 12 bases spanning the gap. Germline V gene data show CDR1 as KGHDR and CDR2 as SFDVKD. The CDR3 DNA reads TGTGCCACCAGTGATTTTCGGACAGCAGACTCCTACGAGCAGTACTTC. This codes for CATSDFRTADSYEQYF.

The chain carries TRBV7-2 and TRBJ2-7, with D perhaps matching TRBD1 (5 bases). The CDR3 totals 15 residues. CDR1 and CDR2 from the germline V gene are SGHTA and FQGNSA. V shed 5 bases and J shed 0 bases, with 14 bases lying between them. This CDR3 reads CASSPGHSLSYEQYF. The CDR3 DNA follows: TGTGCCAGCAGCCCCGGACACAGCCTCTCCTACGAGCAGTACTTC.

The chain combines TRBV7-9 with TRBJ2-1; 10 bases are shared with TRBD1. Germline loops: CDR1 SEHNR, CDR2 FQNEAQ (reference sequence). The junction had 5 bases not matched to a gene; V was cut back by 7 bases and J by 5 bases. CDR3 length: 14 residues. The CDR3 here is CASKTGGLNNEQFF. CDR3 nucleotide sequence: TGTGCCAGCAAGACAGGGGGCCTTAACAATGAGCAGTTCTTC.

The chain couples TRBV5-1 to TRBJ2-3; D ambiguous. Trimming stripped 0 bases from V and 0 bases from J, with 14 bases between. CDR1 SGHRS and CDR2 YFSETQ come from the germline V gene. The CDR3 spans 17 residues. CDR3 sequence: CASSLGRIGGSTDTQYF. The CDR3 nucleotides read TGCGCCAGCAGCTTGGGCCGAATAGGCGGTAGCACAGATACGCAGTATTTT.

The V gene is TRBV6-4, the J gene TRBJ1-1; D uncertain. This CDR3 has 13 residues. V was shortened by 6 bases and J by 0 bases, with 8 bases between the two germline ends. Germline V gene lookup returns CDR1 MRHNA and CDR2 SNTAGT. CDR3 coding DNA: TGTGCCAGCAGCCTAGAACTGAACACTGAAGCTTTCTTT. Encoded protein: CASSLELNTEAFF.

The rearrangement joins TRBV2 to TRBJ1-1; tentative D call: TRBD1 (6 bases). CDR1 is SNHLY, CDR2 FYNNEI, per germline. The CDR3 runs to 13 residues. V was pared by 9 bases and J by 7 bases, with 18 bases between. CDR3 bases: TGTGCCAGATCCTCGGACAGTTGGAATGAAGCTTTCTTT. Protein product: CARSSDSWNEAFF.

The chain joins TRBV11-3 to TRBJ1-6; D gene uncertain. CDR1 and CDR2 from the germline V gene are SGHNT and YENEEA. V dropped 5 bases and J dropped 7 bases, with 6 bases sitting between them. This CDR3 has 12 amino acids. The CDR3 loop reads CASSTTNSPLHF. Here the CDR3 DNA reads TGTGCCAGCAGCACCACAAATTCACCCCTCCACTTT.

DNA for the CDR3: TGTGCCAGCAGCTCTAGCGGGGGGGCCCCAGATACGCAGTATTTT. Translation gives CASSSSGGAPDTQYF. The J gene is TRBJ2-3, the V gene TRBV11-2; the match to TRBD2 covers 12 bases. Per germline, CDR1 SGHAT and CDR2 FQNNGV. With V trimmed by 4 bases and J by 4 bases, 3 bases remained unmatched. The CDR3 is 15 residues long.

The CDR3 DNA reads TGTGCCAGTACGGACAGGGTAAAGACTGAAGCTTTCTTT. Translated, it gives CASTDRVKTEAFF. The chain combines TRBV19 with TRBJ1-1; 8 bases agree with TRBD1. Germline V gene data show CDR1 as LNHDA and CDR2 as SQIVND (reference sequence). The CDR3 consists of 13 residues. Trimming removed 7 bases from V and 5 bases from J; junction bases left unmatched: 6.

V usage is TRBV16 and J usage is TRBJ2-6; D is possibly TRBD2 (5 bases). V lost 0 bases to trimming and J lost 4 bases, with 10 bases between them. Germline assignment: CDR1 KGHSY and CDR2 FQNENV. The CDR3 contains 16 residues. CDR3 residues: CASSQSGVPGANVLTF. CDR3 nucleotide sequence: TGTGCCAGCAGCCAATCCGGGGTCCCGGGGGCCAACGTCCTGACTTTC.

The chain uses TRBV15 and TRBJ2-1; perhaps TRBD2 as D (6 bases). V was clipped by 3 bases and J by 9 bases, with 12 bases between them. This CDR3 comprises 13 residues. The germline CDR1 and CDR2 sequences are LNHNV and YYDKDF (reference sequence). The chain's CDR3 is CATSSVRRGEQFF. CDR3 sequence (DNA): TGTGCCACCAGCAGTGTACGGAGGGGTGAGCAGTTCTTC.

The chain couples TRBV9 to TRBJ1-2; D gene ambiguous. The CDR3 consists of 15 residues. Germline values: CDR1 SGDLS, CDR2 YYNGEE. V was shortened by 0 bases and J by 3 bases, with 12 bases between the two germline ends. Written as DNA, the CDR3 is TGTGCCAGCAGCGTAGAGCCCGGGTCTTACTATGGCTACACCTTC. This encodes CASSVEPGSYYGYTF.

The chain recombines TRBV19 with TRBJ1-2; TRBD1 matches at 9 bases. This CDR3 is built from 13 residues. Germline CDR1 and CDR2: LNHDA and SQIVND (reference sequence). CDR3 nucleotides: TGTGCTGCACAGGGGGCTCGCAACTATGGCTACACCTTC. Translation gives CAAQGARNYGYTF. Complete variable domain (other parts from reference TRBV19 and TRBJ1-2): DGGITQSPKYLFRKEGQNVTLSCEQNLNHDAMYWYRQDPGQGLRLIYYSQIVNDFQKGDIAEGYSVSREKKESFPLTVTSAQKNPTAFYLCAAQGARNYGYTFGSGTRLTVV.

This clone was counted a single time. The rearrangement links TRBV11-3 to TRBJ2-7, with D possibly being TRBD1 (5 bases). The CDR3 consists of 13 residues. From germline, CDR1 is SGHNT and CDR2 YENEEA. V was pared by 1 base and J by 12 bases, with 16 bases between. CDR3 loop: CASSLADKSVRYF. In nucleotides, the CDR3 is TGTGCCAGCAGCTTAGCGGACAAATCGGTGCGGTACTTC. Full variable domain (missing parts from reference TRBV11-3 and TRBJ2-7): EAGVVQSPRYKIIEKKQPVAFWCNPISGHNTLYWYLQNLGQGPELLIRYENEEAVDDSQLPKDRFSAERLKGVDSTLKIQPAELGDSAVYLCASSLADKSVRYFGPGTRLTVT.

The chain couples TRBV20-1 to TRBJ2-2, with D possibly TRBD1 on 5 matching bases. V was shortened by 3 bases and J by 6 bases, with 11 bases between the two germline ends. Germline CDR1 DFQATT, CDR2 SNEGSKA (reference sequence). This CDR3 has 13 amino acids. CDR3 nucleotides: TGCAGTGCTAGTTCGGTGGGGCCCGGGGAGCTGTTTTTT. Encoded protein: CSASSVGPGELFF.

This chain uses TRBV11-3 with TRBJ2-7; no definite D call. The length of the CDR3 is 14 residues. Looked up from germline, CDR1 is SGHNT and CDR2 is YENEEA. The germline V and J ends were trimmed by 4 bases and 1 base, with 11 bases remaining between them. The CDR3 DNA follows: TGTGCCAGCAGCTCCTTGACAAAATCCTACGAGCAGTACTTC. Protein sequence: CASSSLTKSYEQYF.

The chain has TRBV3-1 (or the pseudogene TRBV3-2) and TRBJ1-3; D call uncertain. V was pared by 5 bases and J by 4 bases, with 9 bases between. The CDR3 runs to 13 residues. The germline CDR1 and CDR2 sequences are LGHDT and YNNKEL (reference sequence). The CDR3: CASSRPGGNTIYF. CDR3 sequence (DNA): TGTGCCAGCAGCAGACCCGGGGGAAACACCATATATTTT.

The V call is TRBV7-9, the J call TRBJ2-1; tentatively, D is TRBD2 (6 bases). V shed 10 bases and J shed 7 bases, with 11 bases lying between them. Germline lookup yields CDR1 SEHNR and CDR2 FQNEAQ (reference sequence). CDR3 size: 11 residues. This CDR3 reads CATPGRNEQFF. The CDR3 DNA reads TGTGCCACCCCGGGGAGGAATGAGCAGTTCTTC.